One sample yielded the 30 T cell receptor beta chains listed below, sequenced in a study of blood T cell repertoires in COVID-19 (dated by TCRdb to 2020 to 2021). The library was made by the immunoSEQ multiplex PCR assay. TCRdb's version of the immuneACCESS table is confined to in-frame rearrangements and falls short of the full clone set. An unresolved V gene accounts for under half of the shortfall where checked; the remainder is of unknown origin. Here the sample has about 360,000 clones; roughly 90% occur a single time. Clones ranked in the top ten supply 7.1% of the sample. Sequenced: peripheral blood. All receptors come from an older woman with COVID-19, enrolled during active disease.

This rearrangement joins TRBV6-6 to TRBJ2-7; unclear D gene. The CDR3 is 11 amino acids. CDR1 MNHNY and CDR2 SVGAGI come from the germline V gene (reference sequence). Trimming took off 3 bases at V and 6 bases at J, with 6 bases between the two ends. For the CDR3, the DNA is TGTGCCAGCAGTTATTTTCGCGAGCAGTACTTC. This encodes CASSYFREQYF.

The CDR3 loop is CASMLVAANQETQYF. The CDR3 DNA sequence: TGTGCCAGCATGTTGGTAGCGGCTAATCAAGAGACCCAGTACTTC. The rearrangement joins TRBV2 to TRBJ2-5, with D tentatively TRBD2 (6 bases). The CDR3 runs 15 residues. Germline values: CDR1 SNHLY, CDR2 FYNNEI. V shed 7 bases and J shed 2 bases, with 17 bases lying between them.

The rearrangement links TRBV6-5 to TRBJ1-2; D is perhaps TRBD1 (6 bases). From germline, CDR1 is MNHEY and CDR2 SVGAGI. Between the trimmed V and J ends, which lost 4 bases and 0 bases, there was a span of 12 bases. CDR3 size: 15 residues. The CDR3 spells CASSSGATANYGYTF. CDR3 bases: TGTGCCAGCAGTTCAGGGGCTACTGCTAACTATGGCTACACCTTC.

The CDR3 region is CASSEPGQQETQYF. The CDR3 nucleotides read TGTGCCAGCAGCGAACCGGGACAACAAGAGACCCAGTACTTC. The rearrangement uses TRBV7-9 and TRBJ2-5; tentative D call: TRBD1 (6 bases). V lost 5 bases and J 2 bases, leaving 12 bases between the germline ends. Per germline, CDR1 SEHNR and CDR2 FQNEAQ (reference sequence). The CDR3 consists of 14 residues.

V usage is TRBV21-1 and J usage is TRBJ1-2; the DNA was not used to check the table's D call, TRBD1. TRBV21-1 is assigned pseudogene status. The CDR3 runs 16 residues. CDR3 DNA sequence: TGTGCCAGCAGCAAAAAGCGCCAGGGAAAAGACTATGGCTACACCTTC. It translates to CASSKKRQGKDYGYTF.

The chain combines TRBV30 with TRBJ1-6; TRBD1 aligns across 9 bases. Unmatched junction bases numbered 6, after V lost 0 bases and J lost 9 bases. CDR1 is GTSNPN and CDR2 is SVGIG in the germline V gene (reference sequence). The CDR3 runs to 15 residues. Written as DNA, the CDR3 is TGTGCCTGGAGTGTCATAGGACAGGGGAGTTCACCCCTCCACTTT. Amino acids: CAWSVIGQGSSPLHF.

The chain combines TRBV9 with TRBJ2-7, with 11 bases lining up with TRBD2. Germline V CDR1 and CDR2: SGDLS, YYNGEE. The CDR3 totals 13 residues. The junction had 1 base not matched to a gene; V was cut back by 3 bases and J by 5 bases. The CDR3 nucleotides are TGTGCCAGCAGCGGTAGCGGGGGGGACGAGCAGTACTTC. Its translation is CASSGSGGDEQYF.

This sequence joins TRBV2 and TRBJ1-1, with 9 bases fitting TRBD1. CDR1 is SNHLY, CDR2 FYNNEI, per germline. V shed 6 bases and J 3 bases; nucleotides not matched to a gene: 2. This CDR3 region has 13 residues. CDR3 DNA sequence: TGTGCCAGCAGAGACAGGGGGTACACTGAAGCTTTCTTT. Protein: CASRDRGYTEAFF.

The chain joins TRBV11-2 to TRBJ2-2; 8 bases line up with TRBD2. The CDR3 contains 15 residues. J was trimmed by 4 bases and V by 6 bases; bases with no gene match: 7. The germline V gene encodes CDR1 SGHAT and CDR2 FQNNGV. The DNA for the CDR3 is TGTGCCAGCAGTATATACGGGGGGGCCACCGGGGAGCTGTTTTTT. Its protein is CASSIYGGATGELFF.

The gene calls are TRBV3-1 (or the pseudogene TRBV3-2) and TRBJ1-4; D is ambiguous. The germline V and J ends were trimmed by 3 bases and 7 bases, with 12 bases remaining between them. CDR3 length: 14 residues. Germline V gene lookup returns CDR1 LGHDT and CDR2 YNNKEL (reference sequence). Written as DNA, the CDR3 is TGTGCCAGCAGCCATACCACCTCCGGTGAAAAACTGTTTTTT. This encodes CASSHTTSGEKLFF.

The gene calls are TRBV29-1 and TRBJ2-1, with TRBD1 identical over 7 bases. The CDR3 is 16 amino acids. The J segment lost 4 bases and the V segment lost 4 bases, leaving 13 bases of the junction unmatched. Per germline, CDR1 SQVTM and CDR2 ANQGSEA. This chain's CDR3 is CSVVLTDREYYNEQFF. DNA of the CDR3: TGCAGCGTTGTTTTAACCGACAGGGAATATTACAATGAGCAGTTCTTC.

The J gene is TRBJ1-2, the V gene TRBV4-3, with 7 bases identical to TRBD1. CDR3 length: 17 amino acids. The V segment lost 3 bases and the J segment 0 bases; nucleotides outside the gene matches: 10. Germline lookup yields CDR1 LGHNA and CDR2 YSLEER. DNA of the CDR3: TGCGCCAGCAGCCATGTGACAGGGCCAGACTCTAACTATGGCTACACCTTC. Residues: CASSHVTGPDSNYGYTF.

CDR3 in amino acids: CASSLGGFRGYTF. Here the CDR3 DNA reads TGCGCCAGCAGCTTGGGAGGTTTCAGAGGCTACACCTTC. The genes are TRBV5-1 and TRBJ1-2; D gene unclear. Trimming shortened V by 0 bases and J by 8 bases, and 11 bases separated the two germline ends. The CDR3 has 13 residues. CDR1 and CDR2 (germline): SGHRS, YFSETQ.

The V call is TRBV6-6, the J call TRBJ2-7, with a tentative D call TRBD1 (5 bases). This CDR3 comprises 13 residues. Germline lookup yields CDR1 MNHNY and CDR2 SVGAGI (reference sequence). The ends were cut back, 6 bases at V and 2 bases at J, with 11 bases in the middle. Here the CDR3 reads CASRIDRTYEQYF. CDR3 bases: TGTGCCAGCAGGATTGACAGAACCTACGAGCAGTACTTC.

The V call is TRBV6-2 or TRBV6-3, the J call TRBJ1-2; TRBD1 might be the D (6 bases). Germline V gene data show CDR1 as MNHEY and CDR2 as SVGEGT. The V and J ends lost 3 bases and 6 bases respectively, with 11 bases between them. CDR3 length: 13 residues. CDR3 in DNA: TGTGCCAGCAGTTATACAACAGGGCATGGCTACACCTTC. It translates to CASSYTTGHGYTF.

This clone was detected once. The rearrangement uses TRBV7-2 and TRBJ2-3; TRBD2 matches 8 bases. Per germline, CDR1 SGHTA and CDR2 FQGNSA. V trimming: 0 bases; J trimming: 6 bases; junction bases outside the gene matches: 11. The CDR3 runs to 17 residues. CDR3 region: CASSLAVPGGPRDTQYF. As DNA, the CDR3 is TGTGCCAGCAGCTTAGCTGTGCCGGGGGGGCCAAGGGATACGCAGTATTTT.

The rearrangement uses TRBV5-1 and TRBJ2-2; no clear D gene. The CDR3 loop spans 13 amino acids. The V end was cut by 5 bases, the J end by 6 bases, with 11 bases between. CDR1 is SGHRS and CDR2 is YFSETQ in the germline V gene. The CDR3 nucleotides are TGCGCCAGCAGATTAGCCCACTCCGGGGAGCTGTTTTTT. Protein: CASRLAHSGELFF.

Here the CDR3 DNA reads TGTGCTAGTGGTTTGGGGCAGTCCTACGAGCAGTACTTC. As protein: CASGLGQSYEQYF. This chain connects TRBV12-5 to TRBJ2-7; D uncertain. The CDR3 extends over 13 amino acids. Per the germline V gene, CDR1 is LGHNT and CDR2 is FRNRAP. Trimming removed 1 base at V and 1 base at J, with 5 bases between.

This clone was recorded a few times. The CDR3 protein is CASSQGQTNYGYTF. Written as DNA, the CDR3 is TGCGCCAGCAGCCAGGGACAGACTAACTATGGCTACACCTTC. The chain combines TRBV4-1 with TRBJ1-2; 7 nucleotides match TRBD1. The junction had 1 base not matched to a gene; V was cut back by 3 bases and J by 0 bases. Looked up from germline, CDR1 is MGHRA and CDR2 is YSYEKL. The CDR3 is made up of 14 amino acids.

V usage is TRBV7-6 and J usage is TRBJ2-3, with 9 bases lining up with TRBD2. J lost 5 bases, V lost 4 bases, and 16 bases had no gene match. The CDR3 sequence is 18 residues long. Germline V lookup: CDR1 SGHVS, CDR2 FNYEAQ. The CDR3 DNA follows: TGTGCCAGCAGCTCCCGGGGTATGCGGGGGGGCCGCGAAGATACGCAGTATTTT. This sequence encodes CASSSRGMRGGREDTQYF.

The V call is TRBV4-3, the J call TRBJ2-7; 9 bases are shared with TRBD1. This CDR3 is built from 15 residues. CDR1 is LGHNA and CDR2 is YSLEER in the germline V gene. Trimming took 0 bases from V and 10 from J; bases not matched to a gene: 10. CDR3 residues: CASSQEGQGLGGQYF. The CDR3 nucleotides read TGCGCCAGCAGCCAAGAGGGACAGGGCCTAGGGGGACAGTACTTC.

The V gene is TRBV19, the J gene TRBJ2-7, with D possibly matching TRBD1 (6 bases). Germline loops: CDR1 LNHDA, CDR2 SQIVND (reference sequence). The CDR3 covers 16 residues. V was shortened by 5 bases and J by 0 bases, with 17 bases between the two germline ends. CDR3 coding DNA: TGTGCCAGTAGTCGTAACAGGGAGATGAGCTCCTACGAGCAGTACTTC. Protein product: CASSRNREMSSYEQYF.

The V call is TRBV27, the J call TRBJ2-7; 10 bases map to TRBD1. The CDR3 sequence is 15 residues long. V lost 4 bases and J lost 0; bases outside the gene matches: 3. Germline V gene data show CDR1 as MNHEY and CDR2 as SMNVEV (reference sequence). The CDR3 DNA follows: TGTGCCAGCAGTTGGACAGGGGGAAGCTCCTACGAGCAGTACTTC. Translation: CASSWTGGSSYEQYF.

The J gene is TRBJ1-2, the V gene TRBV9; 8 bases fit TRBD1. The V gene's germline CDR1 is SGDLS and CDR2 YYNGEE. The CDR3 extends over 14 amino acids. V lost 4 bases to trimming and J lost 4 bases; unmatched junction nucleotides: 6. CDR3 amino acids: CASSPDRGFYGYTF. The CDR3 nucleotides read TGTGCCAGCAGCCCAGACAGGGGCTTCTATGGCTACACCTTC.

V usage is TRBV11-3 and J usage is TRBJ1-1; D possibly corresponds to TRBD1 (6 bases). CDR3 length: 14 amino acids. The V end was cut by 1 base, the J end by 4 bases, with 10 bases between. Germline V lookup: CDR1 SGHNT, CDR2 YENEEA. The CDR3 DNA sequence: TGTGCCAGCAGCTTAGTGGGGGCGGGCACTGAAGCTTTCTTT. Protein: CASSLVGAGTEAFF.

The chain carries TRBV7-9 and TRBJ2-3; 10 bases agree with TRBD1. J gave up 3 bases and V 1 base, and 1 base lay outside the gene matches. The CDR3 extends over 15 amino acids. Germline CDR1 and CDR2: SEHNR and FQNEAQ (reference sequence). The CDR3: CASSLVGQGTDTQYF. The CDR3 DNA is TGTGCCAGCAGCTTAGTGGGACAGGGGACAGATACGCAGTATTTT.

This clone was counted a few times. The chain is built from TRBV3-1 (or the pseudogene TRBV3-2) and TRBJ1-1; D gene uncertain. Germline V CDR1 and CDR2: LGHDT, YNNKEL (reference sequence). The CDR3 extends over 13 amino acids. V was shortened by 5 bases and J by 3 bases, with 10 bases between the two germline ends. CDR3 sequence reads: CASSAESYTEAFF. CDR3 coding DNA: TGTGCCAGCAGCGCCGAGAGCTACACTGAAGCTTTCTTT.

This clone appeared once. CDR3 bases: TGTGCCAGCAGCCAAGCAATTAGCGGGACAGATACGCAGTATTTT. The encoded protein is CASSQAISGTDTQYF. This rearrangement joins TRBV14 to TRBJ2-3; 7 bases match TRBD2. Germline values: CDR1 SGHDN, CDR2 FVKESK. The CDR3 contains 15 residues. With 1 base clipped from V and 3 bases from J, the junction kept 4 bases outside the gene matches. The full variable domain, rest sourced from reference TRBV14 and TRBJ2-3, is EAGVTQFPSHSVIEKGQTVTLRCDPISGHDNLYWYRRVMGKEIKFLLHFVKESKQDESGMPNNRFLAERTGGTYSTLKVQPAELEDSGVYFCASSQAISGTDTQYFGPGTRLTVL.

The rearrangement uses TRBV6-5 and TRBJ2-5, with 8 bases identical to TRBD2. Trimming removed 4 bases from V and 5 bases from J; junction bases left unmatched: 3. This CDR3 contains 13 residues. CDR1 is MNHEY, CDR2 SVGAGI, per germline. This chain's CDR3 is CASSLAGTETQYF. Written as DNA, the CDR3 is TGTGCCAGCAGTTTAGCGGGGACGGAGACCCAGTACTTC.

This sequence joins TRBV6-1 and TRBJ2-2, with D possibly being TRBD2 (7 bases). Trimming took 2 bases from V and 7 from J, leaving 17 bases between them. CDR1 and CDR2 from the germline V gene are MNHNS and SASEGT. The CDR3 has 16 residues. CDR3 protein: CASSEFRGGKDGELFF. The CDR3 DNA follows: TGTGCCAGCAGTGAATTTAGGGGGGGCAAGGACGGGGAGCTGTTTTTT.